The following is a TCR beta chain sequence with its context. The target antigen is unknown. These data come from a study of a mutant IDH1 vaccine in newly diagnosed glioma. About the research overall: Patients under treatment included 62.5% males and 37.5% females and had a mean age of about 37 years. Standard pretreatment was either radiotherapy, temozolomide, or, for most, radiochemotherapy with temozolomide. Findings and caveats of the study: Induction of immune responses by the vaccine occurred in more than 85% of patients.

Sample time point: baseline, week 1 (first vaccination visit). As to treatment: pre-vaccination baseline after standard-of-care therapy. New IDH1-mutant, ATRX-lost WHO grade 3 or 4 astrocytomas occurred in donors. The length of the CDR3 is 14 residues. V was shortened by 6 bases and J by 7 bases, with 19 bases between the two germline ends. The germline gives CDR1 SNHLY, CDR2 FYNNEI. Only in-frame clones appear in the TCRdb table, and some are missing; sequencing was by immunoSEQ multiplex PCR. The sample consists of 95,000 to 100,000 clones, roughly 89% of them appearing once. The origin of this receptor is a woman between 50 and 59 years old with glioma. Sequenced here: PBMCs, sampled from a glioma patient treated with radiotherapy, temozolomide or both. V gene TRBV2 combines with J gene TRBJ2-7, with D unresolved. CDR3 sequence: CASSLNPPFGEQYF. CDR3 nucleotides: TGTGCCAGCAGCTTGAATCCGCCCTTCGGTGAGCAGTACTTC.